This T cell receptor beta chain was obtained from a study of low-dose radiotherapy and immunotherapy resistance in tumors. Study in general: Doses delivered to Cohort 2 were 1 Gy per fraction every two weeks, amounting to 13 Gy over 26 weeks.

At least ten counts were recorded for this clonotype. The ends lost 6 bases at V and 0 bases at J; junction bases unmatched: 14. The CDR3 has 17 amino acids. Germline V CDR1 and CDR2: MNHEY, SMNVEV (reference sequence). Noted time point: after trial treatment. Treatment noted: LDRT plus nivolumab, ipilimumab, low-dose cyclophosphamide and aspirin (RACIN trial). Eligible patients bore advanced solid tumors devoid of tumor-infiltrating lymphocytes. First-strand cDNA relied on TRAV- and TRBV-specific primers spanning alpha and beta chains. Over roughly 20 PCR cycles, TCRs were amplified from a constant-region primer and V-primer adapter. TCRdb passed the reads through MiXCR, listing each CDR3 protein once. The sample yields tens of thousands of distinct CDR3 sequences, 15% to 20% seen once.

The chain couples TRBV27 to TRBJ2-7; 7 bases align to TRBD1. The clonotype comes from a male donor with prostate cancer. Sequencing used PBMCs, obtained after low-dose radiotherapy plus immunotherapy. The CDR3 bases are TGTGCCAGCAGCCTCCGTTCACACCGGGACAGCTCCTACGAGCAGTACTTC. It encodes CASSLRSHRDSSYEQYF.